This T cell receptor beta chain emerged from a study of OX40 agonist ivuxolimab in advanced cancers. TCRdb's copy holds only in-frame clones and misses some; the assay was immunoSEQ multiplex PCR. The sample carries more than 45,000 clones, 85% to 95% recorded once. The table lists this clone with a count of one. Specimen: CD4+ or CD8+ T cells sorted from blood, collected in a trial of the OX40 agonist ivuxolimab. The sequence came from an adult with an advanced solid tumor such as melanoma, head and neck, liver or kidney cancer.

CDR3 amino acids: CASSLPGQGAYEQYF. In nucleotides, the CDR3 is TGTGCCAGCTCACTCCCGGGACAGGGGGCGTACGAGCAGTACTTC. The chain employs TRBV18 and TRBJ2-7, with 12 bases that match TRBD1. V dropped 4 bases and J dropped 4; count of bases not matched to a gene: 5. The CDR3 contains 15 residues. Looked up from germline, CDR1 is KGHSH and CDR2 is LQKENI.